There are many counts of the clone carrying this T cell receptor beta chain. Its cognate antigen is unknown. Germline assignment: CDR1 SGDLS and CDR2 YYNGEE. The CDR3 has 13 residues. The germline V and J ends were trimmed by 4 bases and 12 bases, with 17 bases remaining between them. Attached unique molecular identifiers marked individual cDNA molecules. TCRdb reprocessed the 5' RACE reads with MiXCR, giving one entry per CDR3 protein. The sample lists roughly 20,000 distinct CDR3 sequences, under 5% occurring once. The data derive from a study of early T cells in non-severe SARS-CoV-2 infection. Study-level information: Unsorted whole-blood RNA was sequenced in bulk, leaving chains unpaired. Study-level points and caveats: Private and CD4 specificities were missed by VDJdb matching, which favored anti-spike CD8 responses.

The receptor comes from an adult who was a healthcare worker with PCR-confirmed SARS-CoV-2 infection or an uninfected control (not recorded which). The specimen was whole blood. The genes are TRBV9 and TRBJ2-1; D perhaps matches TRBD2 (6 bases). CDR3 DNA: TGTGCCAGCAGCCCGGGGATCTTGGGAGGGCAGTTCTTC. It encodes CASSPGILGGQFF.